A selection of T cell receptor beta chains follows, all from one sample in a study of control samples from healthy donors and cancer patients. Profiled with immunoSEQ multiplex PCR; TCRdb holds only in-frame clones, not every one. The data show about 84,000 clones, 65% to 90% seen once. Sequences were obtained from PBMCs. These receptors originate from a man in his 60s with head and neck cancer. CDR3s include the opening cysteine and the closing phenylalanine or tryptophan.

j_call v_call cdr3_aa
TRBJ2-7 TRBV6-5 CASTRDSAATYEQYF
TRBJ1-2 TRBV6-1 CASSEDRVSHGYTF
TRBJ1-1 TRBV5-1 CASSFRGPENTEAFF
TRBJ1-1 TRBV6-5 CASSPRERTEAFF
TRBJ2-1 TRBV4-1 CASSSRRTSSSSSYNEQFF
TRBJ2-2 TRBV4-1 CASSHAKGPPGELFF
TRBJ2-1 TRBV5-1 CASASSYNEQFF
TRBJ1-5 TRBV10-1 CASRIGKKSKSNQPQHF
TRBJ1-2 TRBV30 CAWSLHGGYTF
TRBJ1-1 TRBV11-3 CASSPRAGSEAFF
TRBJ2-7 TRBV21-1 CASSLTTSFLGKGRYEQYF
TRBJ1-1 TRBV5-1 CASSFENTEAFF
TRBJ2-1 TRBV28 CASYLDSSYNEQFF
TRBJ2-7 TRBV6-5 CASSYSTERYEQYF
TRBJ2-1 TRBV2 CASALLSGGRRWNEQFF
TRBJ2-7 TRBV10-2 CATLQGFPYEQYF
TRBJ2-5 TRBV7-8 CASSFQTGQETQYF
TRBJ1-6 TRBV7-9 CASSSQGTGGSPLHF
TRBJ2-7 TRBV5-1 CASSSYLINSGDYEQYF
TRBJ2-3 TRBV7-2 CASSLRLRVSTDTQYF
TRBJ2-5 TRBV5-1 CASSLVAEETQYF
TRBJ2-7 TRBV5-6 CASSDSGGAYEQYF
TRBJ1-1 TRBV5-5 CASSSGQTNGEAFF
TRBJ1-5 TRBV7-2 CASSLGGRNNQPQHF
TRBJ2-1 TRBV9 CASSVAGQGDEQFF
TRBJ1-1 TRBV4-2 CASSQEGIGLNTEAFF
TRBJ2-5 TRBV6-1 CASSDPTGPHSRETQYF
TRBJ1-4 TRBV6-1 CASSDPGAEKLFF
TRBJ2-5 TRBV5-1 CASSRTGTSQETQYF
TRBJ2-2 TRBV6-6 CASSYRGQNTGELFF
TRBJ1-5 TRBV23-1 CASSQSCRTREPQHF
TRBJ2-7 TRBV2 CASTTGYEQYF
TRBJ2-7 TRBV4-1 CASSQGFGQTYEQYF
TRBJ1-4 TRBV6-1 CASSEAPPTNEKLFF
TRBJ2-5 TRBV11-3 CASSLRGGGQETQYF
TRBJ2-5 TRBV5-4 CASRGGLGSGETQYF
TRBJ2-3 TRBV5-8 CASSLPGHSTDTQYF
TRBJ2-3 TRBV6-4 CASSRQSRDTQYF
TRBJ2-7 TRBV5-1 CASSLGVFSGPVYEQYF
TRBJ2-7 TRBV29-1 CSVEGRGGSEQYF
TRBJ2-7 TRBV7-9 CASREGLAYEQYF
TRBJ2-3 TRBV4-1 CASSQRGSRIGTDTQYF
TRBJ1-6 TRBV5-1 CASSRGLWGSNSPLHF
TRBJ2-3 TRBV7-2 CASSLWTSGSLSTDTQYF
TRBJ1-5 TRBV6-1 CASSEVGNQPQHF
TRBJ1-1 TRBV7-9 CASSLGQNTEAFF
TRBJ1-1 TRBV6-6 CASSSSGTDFF
TRBJ2-7 TRBV28 CASSTPGLAGRYEQYF
TRBJ1-2 TRBV2 CASSGGTGRYGYTF
TRBJ1-3 TRBV3-1/TRBV3-2 CASSQEKFYSGNTIYF
TRBJ2-3 TRBV4-1 CASSRVGDTQYF
TRBJ1-1 TRBV5-1 CASSLGTTEAFF